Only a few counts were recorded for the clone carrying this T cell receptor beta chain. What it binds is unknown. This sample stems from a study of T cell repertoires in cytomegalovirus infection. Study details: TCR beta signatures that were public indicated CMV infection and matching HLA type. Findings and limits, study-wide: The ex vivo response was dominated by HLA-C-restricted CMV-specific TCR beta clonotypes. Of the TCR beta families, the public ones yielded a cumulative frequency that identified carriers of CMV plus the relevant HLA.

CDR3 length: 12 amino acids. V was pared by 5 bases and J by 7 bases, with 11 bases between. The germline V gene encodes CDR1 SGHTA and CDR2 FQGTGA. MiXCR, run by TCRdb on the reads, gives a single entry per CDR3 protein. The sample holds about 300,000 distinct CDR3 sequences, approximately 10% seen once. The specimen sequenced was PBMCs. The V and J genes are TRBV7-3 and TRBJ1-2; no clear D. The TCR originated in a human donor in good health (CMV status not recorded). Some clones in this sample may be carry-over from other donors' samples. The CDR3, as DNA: TGTGCCAGCAGCCGTGACGGGGTTGGCTACACCTTC. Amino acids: CASSRDGVGYTF. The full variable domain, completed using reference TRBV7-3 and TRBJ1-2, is GAGVSQTPSNKVTEKGKYVELRCDPISGHTALYWYRQSLGQGPEFLIYFQGTGAADDSGLPNDRFFAVRPEGSVSTLKIQRTERGDSAVYLCASSRDGVGYTFGSGTRLTVV.